This T cell receptor (beta chain) was documented in a study of regulatory T cells in long-lasting Graves disease. Study-wide findings and caveats: Persistent disease exhibited a predilection for TRBV28, TRBJ1-2 and TRBJ2-5.

There are a few counts of this clonotype. Antigen specificity is unknown. The germline V gene has CDR1 SGHVS and CDR2 FNYEAQ. V lost 5 bases and J lost 4, with 14 bases in between. The CDR3 runs to 15 residues. The time point: newly diagnosed GD, antithyroid drugs for less than 3 months. The TCR library was made from RNA extracted from PBMCs. Roughly 8.3 milliliters of peripheral blood were taken and placed in EDTA tubes. Sequencing libraries for TCR beta were prepared with iRepertoire HTBI primers and Arm-PCR of CDR3 regions. TCRdb fed the multiplex PCR reads into MiXCR, producing one record per CDR3 protein. The sample shows 500,000 or so distinct CDR3 sequences, roughly 16% of them seen only once. This sample was shared with a second study, whose subject was T cells in Graves' hyperthyroidism and ophthalmopathy. This second study notes: It was a median roughly 6.5 months before onset that the model predicted ophthalmopathy.

The specimen was peripheral blood mononuclear cells (PBMCs), collected at new diagnosis, from a patient treated with antithyroid drugs. This chain uses TRBV7-6 with TRBJ2-2; D may be TRBD2 (6 bases). The clonotype was recovered from a woman aged 40-60 years with Graves disease. The CDR3: CASSQRRAGTGELFF. The CDR3, as DNA: TGTGCCAGCAGCCAACGGAGGGCGGGCACCGGGGAGCTGTTTTTT.